What follows describes a single T cell receptor (beta chain). TCRdb re-called the RT-PCR reads with MiXCR, one entry per CDR3 protein. Of approximately 150,000 distinct CDR3 sequences listed, approximately 40% are singletons. The source of the sample is a study of patients and donors after allogeneic stem cell transplantation. The sequence was obtained from a human donor who was either an allogeneic HSCT recipient or a stem cell or donor lymphocyte infusion donor (not recorded which). It is not recorded whose cells these are; they may come from a transplant donor. The sample was blood, either unsorted or a sorted T cell fraction (not recorded which).

CDR3 sequence reads: CASRIGADTQYF. In DNA, the CDR3 is TGTGCCAGCAGGATTGGAGCAGATACGCAGTATTTT. The rearrangement uses TRBV12-3 or TRBV12-4 and TRBJ2-3; no firm D call. The CDR3 runs 12 residues. The V end was cut by 6 bases, the J end by 4 bases, with 8 bases between.